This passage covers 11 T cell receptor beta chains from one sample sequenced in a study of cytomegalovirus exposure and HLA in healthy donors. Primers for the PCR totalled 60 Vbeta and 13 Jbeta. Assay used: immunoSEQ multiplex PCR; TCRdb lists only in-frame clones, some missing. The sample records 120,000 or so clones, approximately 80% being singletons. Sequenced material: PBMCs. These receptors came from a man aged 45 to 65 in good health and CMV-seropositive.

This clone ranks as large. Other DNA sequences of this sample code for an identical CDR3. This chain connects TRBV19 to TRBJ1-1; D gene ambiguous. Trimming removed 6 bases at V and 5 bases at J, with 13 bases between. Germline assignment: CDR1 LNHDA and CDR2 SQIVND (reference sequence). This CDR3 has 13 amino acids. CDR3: CASRFLGRTEAFF. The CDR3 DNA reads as TGTGCCAGTAGGTTTTTGGGCAGGACTGAAGCTTTCTTT. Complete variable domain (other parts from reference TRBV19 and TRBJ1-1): DGGITQSPKYLFRKEGQNVTLSCEQNLNHDAMYWYRQDPGQGLRLIYYSQIVNDFQKGDIAEGYSVSREKKESFPLTVTSAQKNPTAFYLCASRFLGRTEAFFGQGTRLTVV.

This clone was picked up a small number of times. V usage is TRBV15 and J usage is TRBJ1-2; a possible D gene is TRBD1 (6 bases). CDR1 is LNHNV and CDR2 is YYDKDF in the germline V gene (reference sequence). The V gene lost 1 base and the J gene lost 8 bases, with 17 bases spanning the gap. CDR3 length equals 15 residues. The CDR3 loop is CATSRGTSDRRGYTF. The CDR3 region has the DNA TGTGCCACCAGCAGAGGTACGTCCGACAGGCGCGGCTACACCTTC.

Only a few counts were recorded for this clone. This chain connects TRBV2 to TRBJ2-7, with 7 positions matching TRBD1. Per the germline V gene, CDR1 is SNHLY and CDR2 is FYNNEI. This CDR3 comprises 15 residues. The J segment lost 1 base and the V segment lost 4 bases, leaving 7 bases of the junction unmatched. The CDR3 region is CASSGQGGVSYEQYF. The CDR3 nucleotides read TGTGCCAGCAGTGGACAGGGTGGTGTTTCCTACGAGCAGTACTTC.

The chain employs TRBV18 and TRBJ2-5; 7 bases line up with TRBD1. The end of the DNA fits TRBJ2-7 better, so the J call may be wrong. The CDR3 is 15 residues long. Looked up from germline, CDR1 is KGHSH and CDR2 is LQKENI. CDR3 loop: CASSPLGQALYEQYF. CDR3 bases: TGTGCCAGCTCACCTTTAGGACAGGCCCTCTACGAGCAGTACTTC.

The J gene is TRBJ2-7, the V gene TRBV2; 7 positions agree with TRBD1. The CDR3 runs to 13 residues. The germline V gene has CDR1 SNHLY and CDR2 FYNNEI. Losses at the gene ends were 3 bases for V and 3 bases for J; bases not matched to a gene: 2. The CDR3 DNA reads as TGTGCCAGCAGTGAGACAGGGCTCTACGAGCAGTACTTC. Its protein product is CASSETGLYEQYF. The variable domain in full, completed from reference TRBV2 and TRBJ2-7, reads EPEVTQTPSHQVTQMGQEVILRCVPISNHLYFYWYRQILGQKVEFLVSFYNNEISEKSEIFDDQFSVERPDGSNFTLKIRSTKLEDSAMYFCASSETGLYEQYFGPGTRLTVT.

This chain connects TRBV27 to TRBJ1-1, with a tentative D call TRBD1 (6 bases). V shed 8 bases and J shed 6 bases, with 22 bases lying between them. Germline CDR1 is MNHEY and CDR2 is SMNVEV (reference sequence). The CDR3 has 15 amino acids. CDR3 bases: TGTGCCAGCTCCCTTGGGGGGGGCAGGTTGGCTGAAGCTTTCTTT. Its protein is CASSLGGGRLAEAFF.

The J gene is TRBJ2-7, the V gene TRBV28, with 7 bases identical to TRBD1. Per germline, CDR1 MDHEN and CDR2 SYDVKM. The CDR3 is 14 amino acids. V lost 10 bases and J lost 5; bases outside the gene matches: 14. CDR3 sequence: CATVRQGTIHEQYF. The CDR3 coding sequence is TGTGCCACCGTACGACAGGGTACAATCCACGAGCAGTACTTC.

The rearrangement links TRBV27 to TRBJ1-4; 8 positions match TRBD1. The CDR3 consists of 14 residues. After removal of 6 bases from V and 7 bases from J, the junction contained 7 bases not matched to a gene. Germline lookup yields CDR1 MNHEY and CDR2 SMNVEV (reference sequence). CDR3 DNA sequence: TGTGCCAGCAGACGAGGACAGGGTAGTGAAAAACTGTTTTTT. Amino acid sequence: CASRRGQGSEKLFF.

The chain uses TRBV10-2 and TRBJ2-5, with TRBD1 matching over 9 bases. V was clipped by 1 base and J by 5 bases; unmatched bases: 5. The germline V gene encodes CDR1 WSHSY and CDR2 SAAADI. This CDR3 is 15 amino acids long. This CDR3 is CASSELGTGRETQYF. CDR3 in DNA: TGCGCCAGCAGTGAGTTGGGGACAGGGCGGGAGACCCAGTACTTC.

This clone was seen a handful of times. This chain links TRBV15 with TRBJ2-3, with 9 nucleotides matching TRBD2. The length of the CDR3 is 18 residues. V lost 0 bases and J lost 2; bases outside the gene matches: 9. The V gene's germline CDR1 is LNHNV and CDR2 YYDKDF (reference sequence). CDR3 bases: TGTGCCACCAGCAGAGATTTGCGGCTAGCGGGGCCCACAGATACGCAGTATTTT. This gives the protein CATSRDLRLAGPTDTQYF.

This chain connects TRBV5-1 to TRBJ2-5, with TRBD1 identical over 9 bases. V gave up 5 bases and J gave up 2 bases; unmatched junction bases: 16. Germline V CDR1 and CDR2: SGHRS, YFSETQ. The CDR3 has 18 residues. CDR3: CASRAGQGSEQRQETQYF. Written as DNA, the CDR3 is TGCGCCAGCAGGGCTGGACAGGGGTCGGAGCAAAGGCAAGAGACCCAGTACTTC. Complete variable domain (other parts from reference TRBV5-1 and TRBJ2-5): KAGVTQTPRYLIKTRGQQVTLSCSPISGHRSVSWYQQTPGQGLQFLFEYFSETQRNKGNFPGRFSGRQFSNSRSEMNVSTLELGDSALYLCASRAGQGSEQRQETQYFGPGTRLLVL.